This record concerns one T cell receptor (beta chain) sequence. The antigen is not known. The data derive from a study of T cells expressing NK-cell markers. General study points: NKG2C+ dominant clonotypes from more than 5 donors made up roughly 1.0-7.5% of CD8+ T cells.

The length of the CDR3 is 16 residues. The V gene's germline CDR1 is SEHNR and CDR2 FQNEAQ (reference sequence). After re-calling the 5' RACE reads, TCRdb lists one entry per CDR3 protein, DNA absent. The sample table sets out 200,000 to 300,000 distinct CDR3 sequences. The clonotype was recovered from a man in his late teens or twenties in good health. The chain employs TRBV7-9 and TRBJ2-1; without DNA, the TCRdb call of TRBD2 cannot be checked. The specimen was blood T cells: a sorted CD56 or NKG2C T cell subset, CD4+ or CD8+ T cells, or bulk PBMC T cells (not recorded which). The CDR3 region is CASSLPGTTKTNEQFF.